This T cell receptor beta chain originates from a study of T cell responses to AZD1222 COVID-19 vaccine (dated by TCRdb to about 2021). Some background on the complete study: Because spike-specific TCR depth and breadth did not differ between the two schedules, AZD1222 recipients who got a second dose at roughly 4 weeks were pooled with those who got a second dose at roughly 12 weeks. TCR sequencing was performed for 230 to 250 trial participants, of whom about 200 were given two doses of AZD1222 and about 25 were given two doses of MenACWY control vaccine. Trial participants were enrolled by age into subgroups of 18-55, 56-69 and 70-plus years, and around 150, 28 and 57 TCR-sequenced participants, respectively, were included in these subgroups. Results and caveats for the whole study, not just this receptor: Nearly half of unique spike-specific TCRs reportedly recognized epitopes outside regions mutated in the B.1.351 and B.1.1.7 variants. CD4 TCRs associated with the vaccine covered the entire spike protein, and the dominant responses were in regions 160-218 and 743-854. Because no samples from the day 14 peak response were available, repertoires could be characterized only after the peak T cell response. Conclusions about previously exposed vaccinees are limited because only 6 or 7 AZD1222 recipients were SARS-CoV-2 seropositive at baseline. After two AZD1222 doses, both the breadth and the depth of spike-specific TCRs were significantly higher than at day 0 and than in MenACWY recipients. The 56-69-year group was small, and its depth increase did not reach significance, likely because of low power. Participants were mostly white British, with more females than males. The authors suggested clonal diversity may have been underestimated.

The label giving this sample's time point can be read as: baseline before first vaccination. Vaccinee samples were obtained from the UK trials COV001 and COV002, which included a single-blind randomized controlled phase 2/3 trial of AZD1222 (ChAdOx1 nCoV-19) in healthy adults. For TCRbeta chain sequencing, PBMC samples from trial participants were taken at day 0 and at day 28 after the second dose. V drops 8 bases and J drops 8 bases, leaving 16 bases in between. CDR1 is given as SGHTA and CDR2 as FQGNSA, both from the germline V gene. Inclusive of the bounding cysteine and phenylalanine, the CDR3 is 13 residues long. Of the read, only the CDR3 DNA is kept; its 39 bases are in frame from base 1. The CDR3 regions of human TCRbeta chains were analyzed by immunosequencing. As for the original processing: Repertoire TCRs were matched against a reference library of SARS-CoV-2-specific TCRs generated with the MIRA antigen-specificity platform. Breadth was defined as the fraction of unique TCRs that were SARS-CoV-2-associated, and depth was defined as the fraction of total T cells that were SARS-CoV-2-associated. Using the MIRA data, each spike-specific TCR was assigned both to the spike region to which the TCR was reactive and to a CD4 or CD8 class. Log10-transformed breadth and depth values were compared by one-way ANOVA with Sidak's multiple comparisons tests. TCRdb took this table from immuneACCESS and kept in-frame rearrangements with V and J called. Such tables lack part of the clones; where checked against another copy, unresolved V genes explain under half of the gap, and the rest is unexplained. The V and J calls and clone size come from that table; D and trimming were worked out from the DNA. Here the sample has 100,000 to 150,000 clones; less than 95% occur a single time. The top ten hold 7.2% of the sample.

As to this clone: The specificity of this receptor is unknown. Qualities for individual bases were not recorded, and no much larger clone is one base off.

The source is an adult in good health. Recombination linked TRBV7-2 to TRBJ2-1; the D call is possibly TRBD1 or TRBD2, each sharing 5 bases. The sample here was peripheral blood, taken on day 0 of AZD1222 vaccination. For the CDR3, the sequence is CASVTRTQDEQFF. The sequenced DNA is TGTGCCAGCGTAACTAGAACACAGGATGAGCAGTTCTTC. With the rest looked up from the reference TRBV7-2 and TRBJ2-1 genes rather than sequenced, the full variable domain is GAGVSQSPSNKVTEKGKDVELRCDPISGHTALYWYRQSLGQGLEFLIYFQGNSAPDKSGLPSDRFSAERTGGSVSTLTIQRTQQEDSAVYLCASVTRTQDEQFFGPGTRLTVL.